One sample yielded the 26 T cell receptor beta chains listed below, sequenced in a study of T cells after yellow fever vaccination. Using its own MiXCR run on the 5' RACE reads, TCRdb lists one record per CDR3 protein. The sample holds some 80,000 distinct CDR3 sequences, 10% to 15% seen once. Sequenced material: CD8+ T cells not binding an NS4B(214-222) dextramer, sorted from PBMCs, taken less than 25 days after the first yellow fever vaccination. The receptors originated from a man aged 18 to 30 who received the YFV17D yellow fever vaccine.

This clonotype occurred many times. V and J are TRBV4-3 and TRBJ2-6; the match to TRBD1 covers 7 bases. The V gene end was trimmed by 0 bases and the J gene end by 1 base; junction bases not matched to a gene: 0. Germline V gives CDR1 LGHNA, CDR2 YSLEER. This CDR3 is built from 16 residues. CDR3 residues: CASSQEGQSGANVLTF. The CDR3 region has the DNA TGCGCCAGCAGCCAAGAGGGACAGTCTGGGGCCAACGTCCTGACTTTC.

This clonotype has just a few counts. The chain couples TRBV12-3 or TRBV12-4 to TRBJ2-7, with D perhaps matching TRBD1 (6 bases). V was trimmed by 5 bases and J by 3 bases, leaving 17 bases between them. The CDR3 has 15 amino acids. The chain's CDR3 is CASSQGTPLRYEQYV. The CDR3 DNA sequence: TGTGCCAGCAGTCAGGGGACACCGCTACGCTACGAGCAGTACGTC.

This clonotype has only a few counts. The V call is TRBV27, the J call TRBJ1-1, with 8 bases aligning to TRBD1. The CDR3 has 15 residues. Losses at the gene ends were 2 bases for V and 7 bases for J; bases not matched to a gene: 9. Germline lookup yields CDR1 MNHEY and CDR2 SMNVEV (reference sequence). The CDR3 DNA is TGTGCCAGCAGTTTAGAGCCGACAGGGGCAGATGAAGCTTTCTTT. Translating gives CASSLEPTGADEAFF.

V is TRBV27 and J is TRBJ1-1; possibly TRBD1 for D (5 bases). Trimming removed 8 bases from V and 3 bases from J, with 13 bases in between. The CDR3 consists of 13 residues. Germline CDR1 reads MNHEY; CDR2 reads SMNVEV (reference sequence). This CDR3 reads CASCPLGDTEAFF. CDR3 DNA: TGTGCCAGCTGCCCTCTGGGGGACACTGAAGCTTTCTTT.

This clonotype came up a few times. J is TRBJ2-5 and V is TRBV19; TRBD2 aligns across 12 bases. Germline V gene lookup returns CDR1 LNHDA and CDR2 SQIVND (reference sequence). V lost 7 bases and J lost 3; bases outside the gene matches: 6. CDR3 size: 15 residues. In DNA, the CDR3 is TGTGCCAGTATGAGTCGACTAGCGGGGGAAGAGACCCAGTACTTC. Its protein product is CASMSRLAGEETQYF.

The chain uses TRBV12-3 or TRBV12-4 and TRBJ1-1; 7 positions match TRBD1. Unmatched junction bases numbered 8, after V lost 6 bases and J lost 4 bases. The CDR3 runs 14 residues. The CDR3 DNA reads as TGTGCCAGCAGGTACAGGGGAGGAGGCACTGAAGCTTTCTTT. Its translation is CASRYRGGGTEAFF.

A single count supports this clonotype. CDR3 sequence reads: CASWGAGADTQYF. The CDR3 DNA follows: TGTGCCAGCTGGGGGGCGGGAGCAGATACGCAGTATTTT. The chain recombines TRBV7-9 with TRBJ2-3; a possible D gene is TRBD2 (7 bases). CDR3 length: 13 amino acids. Trimming removed 8 bases from V and 4 bases from J, with 13 bases in between. The V gene's germline CDR1 is SEHNR and CDR2 FQNEAQ (reference sequence). The whole variable domain, remainder taken from reference TRBV7-9 and TRBJ2-3, is DTGVSQNPRHKITKRGQNVTFRCDPISEHNRLYWYRQTLGQGPEFLTYFQNEAQLEKSRLLSDRFSAERPKGSFSTLEIQRTEQGDSAMYLCASWGAGADTQYFGPGTRLTVL.

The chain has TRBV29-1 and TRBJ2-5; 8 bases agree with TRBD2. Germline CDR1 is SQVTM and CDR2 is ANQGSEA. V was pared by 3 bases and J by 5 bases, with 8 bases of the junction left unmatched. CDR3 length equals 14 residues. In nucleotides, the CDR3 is TGCAGCGTTGAGAGGGGACTAGAGGAGGAGACCCAGTACTTC. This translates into CSVERGLEEETQYF.

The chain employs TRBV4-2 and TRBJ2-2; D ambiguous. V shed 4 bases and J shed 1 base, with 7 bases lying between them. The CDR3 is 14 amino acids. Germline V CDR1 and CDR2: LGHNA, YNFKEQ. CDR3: CASSPGWNTGELFF. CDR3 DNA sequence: TGTGCCAGCAGCCCCGGTTGGAACACCGGGGAGCTGTTTTTT.

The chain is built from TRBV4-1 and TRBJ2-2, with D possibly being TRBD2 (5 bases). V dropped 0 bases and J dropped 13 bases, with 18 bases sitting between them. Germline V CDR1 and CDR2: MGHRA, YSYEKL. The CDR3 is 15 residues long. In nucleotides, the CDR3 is TGCGCCAGCAGCCAAGAAGGTGGCACACGGCGGGTGCTGTTTTTT. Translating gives CASSQEGGTRRVLFF.

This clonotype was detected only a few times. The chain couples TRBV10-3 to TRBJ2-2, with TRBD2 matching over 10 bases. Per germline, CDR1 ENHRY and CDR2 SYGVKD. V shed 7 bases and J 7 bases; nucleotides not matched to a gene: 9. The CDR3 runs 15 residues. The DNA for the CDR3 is TGTGCCATCAAGGGTCTAGCGGGGGACAACGGGGAGCTGTTTTTT. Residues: CAIKGLAGDNGELFF.

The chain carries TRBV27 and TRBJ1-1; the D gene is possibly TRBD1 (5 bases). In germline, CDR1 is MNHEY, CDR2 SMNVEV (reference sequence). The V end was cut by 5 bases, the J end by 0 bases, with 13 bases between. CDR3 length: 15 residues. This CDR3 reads CASSIAGLMNTEAFF. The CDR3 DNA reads TGTGCCAGCAGTATAGCAGGGCTCATGAACACTGAAGCTTTCTTT.

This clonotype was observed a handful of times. The CDR3 sequence is CASSYQGAGEKLFF. CDR3 in DNA: TGTGCCAGCAGTTACCAGGGGGCAGGGGAAAAACTGTTTTTT. The chain links TRBV6-5 to TRBJ1-4; 8 bases align to TRBD1. The CDR3 length is 14 residues. Per germline, CDR1 MNHEY and CDR2 SVGAGI. V shed 2 bases and J 8 bases; nucleotides not matched to a gene: 4.

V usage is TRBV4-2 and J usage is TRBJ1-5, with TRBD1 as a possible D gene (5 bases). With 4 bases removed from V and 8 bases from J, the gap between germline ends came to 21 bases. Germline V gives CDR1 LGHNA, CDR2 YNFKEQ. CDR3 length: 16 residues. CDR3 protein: CASSPTSGGTLEPQHF. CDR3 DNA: TGTGCCAGCAGCCCCACCTCCGGGGGTACCTTAGAGCCCCAGCATTTT.

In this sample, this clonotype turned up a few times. The CDR3 DNA sequence: TGTGCCAGCCGCCCTAGCGGGGCCTCCTACGAGCAGTACTTC. It encodes CASRPSGASYEQYF. The chain links TRBV19 to TRBJ2-7; 9 nucleotides match TRBD2. The germline V gene encodes CDR1 LNHDA and CDR2 SQIVND (reference sequence). The trim removed 9 bases at V and 0 bases at J, leaving 6 bases unmatched. CDR3 length equals 14 residues. Supplemented by reference TRBV19 and TRBJ2-7, the full variable domain reads DGGITQSPKYLFRKEGQNVTLSCEQNLNHDAMYWYRQDPGQGLRLIYYSQIVNDFQKGDIAEGYSVSREKKESFPLTVTSAQKNPTAFYLCASRPSGASYEQYFGPGTRLTVT.

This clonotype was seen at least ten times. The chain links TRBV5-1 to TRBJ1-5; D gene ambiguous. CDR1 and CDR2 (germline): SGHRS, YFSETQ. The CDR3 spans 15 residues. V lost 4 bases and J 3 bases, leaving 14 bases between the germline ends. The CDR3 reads CASSPRAGVNQPQHF. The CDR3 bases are TGCGCCAGCAGCCCCAGAGCAGGAGTCAATCAGCCCCAGCATTTT.

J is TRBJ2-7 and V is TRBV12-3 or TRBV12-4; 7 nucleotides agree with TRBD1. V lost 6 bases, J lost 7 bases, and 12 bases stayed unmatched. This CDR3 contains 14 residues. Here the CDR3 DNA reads TGTGCCAGCAGCCCGGGACAGCTATCGCGGGAGCAGTACTTC. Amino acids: CASSPGQLSREQYF.

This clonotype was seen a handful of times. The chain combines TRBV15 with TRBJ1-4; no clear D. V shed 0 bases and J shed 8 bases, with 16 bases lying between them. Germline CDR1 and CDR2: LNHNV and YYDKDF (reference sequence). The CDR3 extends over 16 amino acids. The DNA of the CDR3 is TGTGCCACCAGCAGAGATTTCGTGGAACAGTGGGAAAAACTGTTTTTT. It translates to CATSRDFVEQWEKLFF.

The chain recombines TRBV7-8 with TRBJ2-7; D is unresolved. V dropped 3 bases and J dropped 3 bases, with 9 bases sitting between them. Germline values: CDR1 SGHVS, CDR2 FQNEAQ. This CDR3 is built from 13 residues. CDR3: CASSFGQYYEQYV. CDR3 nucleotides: TGTGCCAGCAGCTTCGGGCAGTACTACGAGCAGTACGTC.

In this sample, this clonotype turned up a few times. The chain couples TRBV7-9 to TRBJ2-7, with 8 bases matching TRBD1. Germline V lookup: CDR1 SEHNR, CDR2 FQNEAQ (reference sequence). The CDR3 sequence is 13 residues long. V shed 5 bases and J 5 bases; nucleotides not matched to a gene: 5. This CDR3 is CASSPRDRHEQYV. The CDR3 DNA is TGTGCCAGCAGCCCCCGGGACAGGCACGAGCAGTACGTC.

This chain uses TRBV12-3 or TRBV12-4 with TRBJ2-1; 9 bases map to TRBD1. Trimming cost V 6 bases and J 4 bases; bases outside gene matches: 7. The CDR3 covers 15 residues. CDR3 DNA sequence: TGTGCCAGCAGCTTCACAGGGGGCGAGTACAATGAGCAGTTCTTC. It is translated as CASSFTGGEYNEQFF.

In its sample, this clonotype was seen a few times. In nucleotides, the CDR3 is TGTGCCAGCAGCGAACAGGGGCCTGATCAAGAGACCCAGTACTTC. Translation gives CASSEQGPDQETQYF. The rearrangement uses TRBV11-2 and TRBJ2-5; 7 nucleotides match TRBD1. The CDR3 has 15 residues. J gave up 2 bases and V 5 bases, and 8 bases lay outside the gene matches. Germline CDR1 is SGHAT and CDR2 is FQNNGV. Together with reference TRBV11-2 and TRBJ2-5, the CDR3 gives the full variable domain: EAGVAQSPRYKIIEKRQSVAFWCNPISGHATLYWYQQILGQGPKLLIQFQNNGVVDDSQLPKDRFSAERLKGVDSTLKIQPAKLEDSAVYLCASSEQGPDQETQYFGPGTRLLVL.

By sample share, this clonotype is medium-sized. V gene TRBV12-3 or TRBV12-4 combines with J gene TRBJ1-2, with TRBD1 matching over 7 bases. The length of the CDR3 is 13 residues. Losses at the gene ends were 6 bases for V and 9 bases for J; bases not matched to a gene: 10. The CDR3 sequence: CASSQDRFFRYTF. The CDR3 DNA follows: TGTGCCAGCAGCCAGGACAGGTTTTTCCGCTACACCTTC.

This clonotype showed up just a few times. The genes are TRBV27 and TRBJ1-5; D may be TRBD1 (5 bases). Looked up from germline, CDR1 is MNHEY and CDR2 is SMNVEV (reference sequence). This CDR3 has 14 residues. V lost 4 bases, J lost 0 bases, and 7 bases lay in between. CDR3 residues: CASSSGGSNQPQHF. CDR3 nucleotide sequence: TGTGCCAGCAGTTCCGGGGGTAGCAATCAGCCCCAGCATTTT.

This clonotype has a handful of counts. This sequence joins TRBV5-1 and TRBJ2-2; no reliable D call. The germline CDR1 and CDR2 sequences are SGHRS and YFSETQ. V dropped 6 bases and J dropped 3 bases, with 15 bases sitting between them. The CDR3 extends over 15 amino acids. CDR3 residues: CASIGSGYDTGELFF. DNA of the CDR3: TGCGCCAGCATAGGGTCTGGGTACGACACCGGGGAGCTGTTTTTT. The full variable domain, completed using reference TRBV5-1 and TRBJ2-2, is KAGVTQTPRYLIKTRGQQVTLSCSPISGHRSVSWYQQTPGQGLQFLFEYFSETQRNKGNFPGRFSGRQFSNSRSEMNVSTLELGDSALYLCASIGSGYDTGELFFGEGSRLTVL.

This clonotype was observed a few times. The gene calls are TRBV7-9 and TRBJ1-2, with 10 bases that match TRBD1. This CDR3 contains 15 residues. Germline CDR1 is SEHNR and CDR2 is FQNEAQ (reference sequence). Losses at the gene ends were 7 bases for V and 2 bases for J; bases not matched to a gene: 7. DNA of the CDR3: TGTGCCAGCACCCTATCGGGACAGGGGAACTATGGCTACACCTTC. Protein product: CASTLSGQGNYGYTF.